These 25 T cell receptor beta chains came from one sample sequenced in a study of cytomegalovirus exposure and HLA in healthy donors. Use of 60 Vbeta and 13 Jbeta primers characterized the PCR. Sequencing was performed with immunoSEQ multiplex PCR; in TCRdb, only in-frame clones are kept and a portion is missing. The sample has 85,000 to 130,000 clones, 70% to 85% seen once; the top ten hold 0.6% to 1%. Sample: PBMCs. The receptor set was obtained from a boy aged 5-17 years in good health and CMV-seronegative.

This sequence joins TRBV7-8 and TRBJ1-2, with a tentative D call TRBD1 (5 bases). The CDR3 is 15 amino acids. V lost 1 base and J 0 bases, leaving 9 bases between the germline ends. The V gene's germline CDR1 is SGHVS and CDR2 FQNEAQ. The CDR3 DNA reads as TGTGCCAGCAGCTTAGTCAGGGTTCCTAACTATGGCTACACCTTC. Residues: CASSLVRVPNYGYTF.

This CDR3 reads CASSHGGENTEAFF. The CDR3 DNA reads as TGCGCCAGCAGCCACGGGGGGGAGAACACTGAAGCTTTCTTT. The chain couples TRBV5-1 to TRBJ1-1, with a weak D call TRBD1 (5 bases). CDR3 size: 14 residues. Germline loops: CDR1 SGHRS, CDR2 YFSETQ. The V gene lost 4 bases and the J gene lost 1 base, with 11 bases spanning the gap.

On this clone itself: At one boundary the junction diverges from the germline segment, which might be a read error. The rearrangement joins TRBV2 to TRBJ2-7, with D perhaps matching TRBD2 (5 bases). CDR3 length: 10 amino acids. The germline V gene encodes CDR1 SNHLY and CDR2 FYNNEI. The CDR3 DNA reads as TGTTCCAGCGGTGACCAGAAGCAGTACTTC. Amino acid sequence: CSSGDQKQYF.

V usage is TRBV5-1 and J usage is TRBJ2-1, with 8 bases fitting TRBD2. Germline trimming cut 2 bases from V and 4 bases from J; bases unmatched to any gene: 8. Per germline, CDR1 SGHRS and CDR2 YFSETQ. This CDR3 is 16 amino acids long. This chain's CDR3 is CASSLGRLALYNEQFF. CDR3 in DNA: TGCGCCAGCAGCTTAGGCCGACTAGCGCTTTACAATGAGCAGTTCTTC.

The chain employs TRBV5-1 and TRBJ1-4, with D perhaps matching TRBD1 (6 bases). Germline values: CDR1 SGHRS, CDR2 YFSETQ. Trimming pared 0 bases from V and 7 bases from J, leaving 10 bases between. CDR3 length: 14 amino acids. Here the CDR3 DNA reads TGCGCCAGCAGCTTGGTGGGGGCGGGTGAAAAACTGTTTTTT. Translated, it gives CASSLVGAGEKLFF.

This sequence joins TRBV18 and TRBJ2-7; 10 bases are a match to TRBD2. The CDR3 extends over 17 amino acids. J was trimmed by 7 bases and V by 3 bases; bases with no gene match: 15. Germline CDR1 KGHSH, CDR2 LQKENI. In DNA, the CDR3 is TGTGCCAGCTCACCCCTACACCGGGCTAGCGGGAGAGGTGAGCAGTACTTC. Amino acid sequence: CASSPLHRASGRGEQYF.

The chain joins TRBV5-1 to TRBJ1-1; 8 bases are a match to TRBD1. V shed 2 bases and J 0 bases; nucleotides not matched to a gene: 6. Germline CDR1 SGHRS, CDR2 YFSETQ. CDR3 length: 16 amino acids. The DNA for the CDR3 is TGCGCCAGCAGCTTCGGGACAGGAGTAATGAACACTGAAGCTTTCTTT. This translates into CASSFGTGVMNTEAFF.

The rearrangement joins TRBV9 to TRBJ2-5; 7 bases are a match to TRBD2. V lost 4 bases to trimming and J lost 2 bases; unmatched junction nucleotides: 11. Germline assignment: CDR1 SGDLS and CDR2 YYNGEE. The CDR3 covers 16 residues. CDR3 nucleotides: TGTGCCAGCAGCCCCTTCGGCGGGAGCCGACAAGAGACCCAGTACTTC. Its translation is CASSPFGGSRQETQYF.

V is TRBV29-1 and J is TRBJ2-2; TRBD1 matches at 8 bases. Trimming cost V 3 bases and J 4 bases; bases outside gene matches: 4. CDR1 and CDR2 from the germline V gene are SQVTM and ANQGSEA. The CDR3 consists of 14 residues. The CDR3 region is CSVDRGLSTGELFF. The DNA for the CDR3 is TGCAGCGTTGACAGGGGGCTATCCACCGGGGAGCTGTTTTTT.

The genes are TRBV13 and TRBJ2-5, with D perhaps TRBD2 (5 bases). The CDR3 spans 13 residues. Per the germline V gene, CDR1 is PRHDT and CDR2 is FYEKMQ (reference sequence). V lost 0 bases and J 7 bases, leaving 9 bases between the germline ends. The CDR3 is CASSLGTEGTQYF. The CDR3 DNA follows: TGTGCCAGCAGCTTAGGGACCGAGGGGACCCAGTACTTC.

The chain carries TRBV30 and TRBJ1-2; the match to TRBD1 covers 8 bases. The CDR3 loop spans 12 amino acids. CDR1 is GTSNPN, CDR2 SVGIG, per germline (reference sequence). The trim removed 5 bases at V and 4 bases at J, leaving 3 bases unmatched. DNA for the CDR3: TGTGCCTGGGTGACAGGGGTCTATGGCTACACCTTC. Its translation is CAWVTGVYGYTF. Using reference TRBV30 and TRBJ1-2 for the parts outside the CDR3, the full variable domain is SQTIHQWPATLVQPVGSPLSLECTVEGTSNPNLYWYRQAAGRGLQLLFYSVGIGQISSEVPQNLSASRPQDRQFILSSKKLLLSDSGFYLCAWVTGVYGYTFGSGTRLTVV.

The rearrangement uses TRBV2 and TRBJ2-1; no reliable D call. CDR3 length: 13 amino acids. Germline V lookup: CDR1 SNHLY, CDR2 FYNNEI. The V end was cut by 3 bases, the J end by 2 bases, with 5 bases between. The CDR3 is CASSEGPYNEQFF. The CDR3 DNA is TGTGCCAGCAGTGAGGGCCCCTACAATGAGCAGTTCTTC. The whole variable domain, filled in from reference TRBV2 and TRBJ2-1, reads EPEVTQTPSHQVTQMGQEVILRCVPISNHLYFYWYRQILGQKVEFLVSFYNNEISEKSEIFDDQFSVERPDGSNFTLKIRSTKLEDSAMYFCASSEGPYNEQFFGPGTRLTVL.

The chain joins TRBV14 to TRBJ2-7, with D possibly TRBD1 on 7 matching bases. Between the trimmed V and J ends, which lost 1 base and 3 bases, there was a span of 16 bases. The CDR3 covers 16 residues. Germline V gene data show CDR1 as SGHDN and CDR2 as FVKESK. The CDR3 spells CASSQGRTGGVYEQYF. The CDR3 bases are TGTGCCAGCAGCCAAGGCCGGACAGGCGGGGTCTACGAGCAGTACTTC.

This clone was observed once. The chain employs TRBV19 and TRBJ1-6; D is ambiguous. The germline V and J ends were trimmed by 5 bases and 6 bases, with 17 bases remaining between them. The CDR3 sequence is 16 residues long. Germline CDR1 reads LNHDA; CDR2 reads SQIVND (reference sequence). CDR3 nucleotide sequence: TGTGCCAGTAGTCCCCTTAACGGACTCATTAATTCACCCCTCCACTTT. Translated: CASSPLNGLINSPLHF.

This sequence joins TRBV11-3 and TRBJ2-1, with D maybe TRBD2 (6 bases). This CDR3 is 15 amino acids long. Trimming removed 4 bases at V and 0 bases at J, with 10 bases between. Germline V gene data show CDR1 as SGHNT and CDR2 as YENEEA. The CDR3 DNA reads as TGTGCCAGCAGCTCTGCGGGAAGCTCCTACAATGAGCAGTTCTTC. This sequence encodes CASSSAGSSYNEQFF.

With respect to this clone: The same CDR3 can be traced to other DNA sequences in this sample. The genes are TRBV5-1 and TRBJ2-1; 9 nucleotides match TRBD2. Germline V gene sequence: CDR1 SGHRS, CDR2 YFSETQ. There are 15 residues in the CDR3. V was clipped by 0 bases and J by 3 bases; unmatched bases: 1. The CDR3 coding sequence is TGCGCCAGCAGCTTGGGACTAGCGGACTACAATGAGCAGTTCTTC. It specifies CASSLGLADYNEQFF.

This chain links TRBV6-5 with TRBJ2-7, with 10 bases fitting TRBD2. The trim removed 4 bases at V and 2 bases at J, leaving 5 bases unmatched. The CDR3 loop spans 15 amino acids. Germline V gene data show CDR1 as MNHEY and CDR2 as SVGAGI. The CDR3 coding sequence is TGTGCCAGCAGTTTAAGGCTAGCGGGAGCCTACGAGCAGTACTTC. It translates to CASSLRLAGAYEQYF.

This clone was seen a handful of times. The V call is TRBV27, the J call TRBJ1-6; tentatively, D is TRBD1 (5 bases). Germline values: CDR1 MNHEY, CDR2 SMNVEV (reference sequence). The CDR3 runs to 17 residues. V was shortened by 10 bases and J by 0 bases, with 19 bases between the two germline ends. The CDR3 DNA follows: TGTGCCACTGGGGGGTCCCACACTAGCTCCTATAATTCACCCCTCCACTTT. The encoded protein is CATGGSHTSSYNSPLHF.

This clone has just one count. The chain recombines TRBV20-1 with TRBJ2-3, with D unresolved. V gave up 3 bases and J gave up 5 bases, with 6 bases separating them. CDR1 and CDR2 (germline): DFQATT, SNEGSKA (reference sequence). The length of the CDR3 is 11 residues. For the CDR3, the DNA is TGCAGTGCTAGCCTCCGAGATACGCAGTATTTT. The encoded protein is CSASLRDTQYF.

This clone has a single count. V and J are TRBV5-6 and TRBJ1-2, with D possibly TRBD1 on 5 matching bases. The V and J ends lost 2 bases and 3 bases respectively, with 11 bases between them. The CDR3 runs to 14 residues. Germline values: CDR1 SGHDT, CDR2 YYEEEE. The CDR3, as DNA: TGTGCCAGCAGCTTAGGCAGGGTTGACTATGGCTACACCTTC. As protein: CASSLGRVDYGYTF.

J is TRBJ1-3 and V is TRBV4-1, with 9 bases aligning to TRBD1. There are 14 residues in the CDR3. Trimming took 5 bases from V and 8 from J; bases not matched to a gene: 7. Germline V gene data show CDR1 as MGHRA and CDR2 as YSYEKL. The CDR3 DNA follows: TGCGCCAGCAGCTGGACAGGGGAGAGGGACACCATATATTTT. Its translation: CASSWTGERDTIYF.

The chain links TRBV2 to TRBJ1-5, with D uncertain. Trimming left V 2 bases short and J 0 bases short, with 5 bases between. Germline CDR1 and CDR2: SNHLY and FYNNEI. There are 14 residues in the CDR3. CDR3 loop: CASSERYSNQPQHF. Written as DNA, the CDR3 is TGTGCCAGCAGTGAACGGTATAGCAATCAGCCCCAGCATTTT. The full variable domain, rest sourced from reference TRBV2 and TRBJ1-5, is EPEVTQTPSHQVTQMGQEVILRCVPISNHLYFYWYRQILGQKVEFLVSFYNNEISEKSEIFDDQFSVERPDGSNFTLKIRSTKLEDSAMYFCASSERYSNQPQHFGDGTRLSIL.

The CDR3 sequence is CASGREHSGANVLTF. DNA for the CDR3: TGTGCCAGCGGGCGGGAACACTCTGGGGCCAACGTCCTGACTTTC. The rearrangement uses TRBV6-1 and TRBJ2-6; a possible D gene is TRBD2 (6 bases). V lost 8 bases, J lost 0 bases, and 11 bases lay in between. CDR3 length equals 15 residues. Germline CDR1 reads MNHNS; CDR2 reads SASEGT.

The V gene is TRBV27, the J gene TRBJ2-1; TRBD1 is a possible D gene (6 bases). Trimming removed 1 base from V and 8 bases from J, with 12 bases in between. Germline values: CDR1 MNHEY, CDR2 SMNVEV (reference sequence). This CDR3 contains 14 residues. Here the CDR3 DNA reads TGTGCCAGCAGTTTATTCCCACAGGGTCATGAGCAGTTCTTC. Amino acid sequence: CASSLFPQGHEQFF.

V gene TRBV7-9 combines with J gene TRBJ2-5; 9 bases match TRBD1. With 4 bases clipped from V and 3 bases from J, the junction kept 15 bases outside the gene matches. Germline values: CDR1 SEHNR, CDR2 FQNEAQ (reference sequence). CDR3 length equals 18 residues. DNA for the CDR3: TGTGCCAGCAGCTCCACATCCACAGGGGGCGATGTGAAAGAGACCCAGTACTTC. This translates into CASSSTSTGGDVKETQYF.